These 6 T cell receptor beta chains share one sample of origin, sequenced in a study of blood T cell repertoires in COVID-19. Sequencing was performed with immunoSEQ multiplex PCR; in TCRdb, only in-frame clones are kept and a portion is missing. The sample lists a few hundred thousand clones, roughly 86% occurring once. What was sequenced was PBMCs or T cells enriched from blood (not recorded which). The receptors here all came from a woman aged 60-75 years who had recovered from COVID-19.

The genes are TRBV3-1 (or the pseudogene TRBV3-2) and TRBJ2-7; the match to TRBD1 covers 8 bases. CDR1 LGHDT and CDR2 YNNKEL come from the germline V gene (reference sequence). This CDR3 is built from 12 residues. Trimming removed 5 bases from V and 4 bases from J; junction bases left unmatched: 1. CDR3 in amino acids: CASSYRGYEQYF. The CDR3 nucleotides read TGTGCCAGCAGCTACAGGGGGTACGAGCAGTACTTC.

The V gene is TRBV5-4, the J gene TRBJ2-5; 10 nucleotides match TRBD2. V lost 0 bases, J lost 5 bases, and 4 bases stayed unmatched. The CDR3 loop spans 15 amino acids. The germline V gene encodes CDR1 SGHNT and CDR2 YYREEE (reference sequence). DNA for the CDR3: TGTGCCAGCAGCTTGGGACTAGCGGGTTTGGAGACCCAGTACTTC. This codes for CASSLGLAGLETQYF.

The CDR3 is CASSVDDRHEQYF. The CDR3 coding sequence is TGTGCCAGCAGCGTAGATGACAGACACGAGCAGTACTTC. The genes are TRBV9 and TRBJ2-7; D possibly corresponds to TRBD1 (5 bases). Germline CDR1 SGDLS, CDR2 YYNGEE. The CDR3 loop spans 13 amino acids. Trimming cost V 0 bases and J 5 bases, with 9 bases left between them. The entire variable domain, with the rest obtained from reference TRBV9 and TRBJ2-7, is as follows: DSGVTQTPKHLITATGQRVTLRCSPRSGDLSVYWYQQSLDQGLQFLIQYYNGEERAKGNILERFSAQQFPDLHSELNLSSLELGDSALYFCASSVDDRHEQYFGPGTRLTVT.

V is TRBV10-1 and J is TRBJ2-3; 14 bases line up with TRBD2. The CDR3 is 18 residues long. The germline V gene encodes CDR1 WNHNN and CDR2 SYGVQD (reference sequence). Losses at the gene ends were 4 bases for V and 2 bases for J; bases not matched to a gene: 8. CDR3 region: CASSANWGLAGDTDTQYF. The CDR3, as DNA: TGCGCCAGCAGTGCCAACTGGGGACTAGCGGGGGACACAGATACGCAGTATTTT.

This chain connects TRBV10-3 to TRBJ2-2; TRBD1 aligns across 7 bases. J was trimmed by 1 base and V by 5 bases; bases with no gene match: 4. In germline, CDR1 is ENHRY, CDR2 SYGVKD. CDR3 size: 15 residues. CDR3 DNA: TGTGCCATCAGTTCCCGGACAGGGAACACCGGGGAGCTGTTTTTT. This translates into CAISSRTGNTGELFF.

The chain couples TRBV2 to TRBJ1-1; D is perhaps TRBD1 (6 bases). This CDR3 region has 15 residues. Trimming removed 2 bases from V and 4 bases from J, with 14 bases in between. CDR1 SNHLY and CDR2 FYNNEI come from the germline V gene. The CDR3: CASSESRGFGTEAFF. CDR3 sequence (DNA): TGTGCCAGCAGTGAATCCAGGGGTTTTGGCACTGAAGCTTTCTTT.